This paragraph covers one T cell receptor (beta chain) sequence. This record comes from a study of blood T cell repertoires in COVID-19. This table comes from immunoSEQ multiplex PCR, and its TCRdb copy is limited to in-frame clones, with some not included. This table has 65,000 to 80,000 clones, about 92% appearing once. The CDR3 has 18 amino acids. V was pared by 7 bases and J by 5 bases, with 17 bases of the junction left unmatched. CDR1 is MDHEN, CDR2 SYDVKM, per germline. The material sequenced was peripheral blood. The TCR sequence derives from a human donor in a cohort sampled during active COVID-19. The chain links TRBV28 to TRBJ2-2; TRBD2 matches at 9 bases. In nucleotides, the CDR3 is TGTGCCAGCATGGTGTGGGCAGGCGGGAGGGCGCGGACCGGGGAGCTGTTTTTT. It specifies CASMVWAGGRARTGELFF.